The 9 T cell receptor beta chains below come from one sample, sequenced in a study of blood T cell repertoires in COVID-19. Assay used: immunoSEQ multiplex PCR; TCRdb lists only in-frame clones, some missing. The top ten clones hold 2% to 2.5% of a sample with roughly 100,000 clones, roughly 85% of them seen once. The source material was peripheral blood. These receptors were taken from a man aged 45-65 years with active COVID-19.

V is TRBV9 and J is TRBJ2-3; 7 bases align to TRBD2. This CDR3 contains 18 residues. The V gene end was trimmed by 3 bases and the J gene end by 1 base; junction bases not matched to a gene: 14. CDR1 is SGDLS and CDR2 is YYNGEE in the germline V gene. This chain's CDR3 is CASSDTPSAGPGTDTQYF. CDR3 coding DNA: TGTGCCAGCAGCGATACACCTTCAGCGGGGCCTGGCACAGATACGCAGTATTTT. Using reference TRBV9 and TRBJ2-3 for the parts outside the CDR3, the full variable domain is DSGVTQTPKHLITATGQRVTLRCSPRSGDLSVYWYQQSLDQGLQFLIQYYNGEERAKGNILERFSAQQFPDLHSELNLSSLELGDSALYFCASSDTPSAGPGTDTQYFGPGTRLTVL.

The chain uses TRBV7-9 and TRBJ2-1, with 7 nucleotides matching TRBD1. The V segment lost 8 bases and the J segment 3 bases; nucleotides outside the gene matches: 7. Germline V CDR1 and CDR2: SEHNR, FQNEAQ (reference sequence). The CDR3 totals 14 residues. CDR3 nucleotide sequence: TGTGCCAGCCCCCGACAGGGAAACTACAATGAGCAGTTCTTC. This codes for CASPRQGNYNEQFF.

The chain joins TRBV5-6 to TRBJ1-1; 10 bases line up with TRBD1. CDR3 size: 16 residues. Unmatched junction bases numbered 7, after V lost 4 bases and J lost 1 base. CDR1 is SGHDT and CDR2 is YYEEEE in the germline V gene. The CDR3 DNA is TGTGCCAGCAGCCCCCGACAGGGGGCTCCGAACACTGAAGCTTTCTTT. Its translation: CASSPRQGAPNTEAFF.

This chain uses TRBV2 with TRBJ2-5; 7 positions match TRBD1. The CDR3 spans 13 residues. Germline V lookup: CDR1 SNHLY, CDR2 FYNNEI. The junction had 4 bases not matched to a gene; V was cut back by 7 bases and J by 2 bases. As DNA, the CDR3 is TGTGCCAGCAATCAGGACAGGCAAGAGACCCAGTACTTC. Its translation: CASNQDRQETQYF. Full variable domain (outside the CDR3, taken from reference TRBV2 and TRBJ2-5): EPEVTQTPSHQVTQMGQEVILRCVPISNHLYFYWYRQILGQKVEFLVSFYNNEISEKSEIFDDQFSVERPDGSNFTLKIRSTKLEDSAMYFCASNQDRQETQYFGPGTRLLVL.

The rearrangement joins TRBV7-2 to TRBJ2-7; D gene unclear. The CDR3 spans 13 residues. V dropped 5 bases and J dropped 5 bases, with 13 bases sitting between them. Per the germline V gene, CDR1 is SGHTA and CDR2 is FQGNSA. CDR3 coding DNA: TGTGCCAGCAGCCTGGAGACTTTCAACGAGCAGTACTTC. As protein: CASSLETFNEQYF.

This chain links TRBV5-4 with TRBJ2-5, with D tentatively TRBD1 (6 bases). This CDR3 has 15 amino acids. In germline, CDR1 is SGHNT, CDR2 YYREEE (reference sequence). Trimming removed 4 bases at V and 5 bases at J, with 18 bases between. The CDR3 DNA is TGTGCCAGCAGCCCTCAGGGGACGGGAAGGGAGACCCAGTACTTC. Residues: CASSPQGTGRETQYF.

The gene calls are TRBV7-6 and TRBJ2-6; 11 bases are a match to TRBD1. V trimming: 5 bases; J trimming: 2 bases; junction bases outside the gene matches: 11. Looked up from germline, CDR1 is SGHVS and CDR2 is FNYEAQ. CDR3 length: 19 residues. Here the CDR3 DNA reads TGTGCCAGCAGCAGAGGGACAGGGGGGAGGTACCCTGGGGCCAACGTCCTGACTTTC. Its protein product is CASSRGTGGRYPGANVLTF.

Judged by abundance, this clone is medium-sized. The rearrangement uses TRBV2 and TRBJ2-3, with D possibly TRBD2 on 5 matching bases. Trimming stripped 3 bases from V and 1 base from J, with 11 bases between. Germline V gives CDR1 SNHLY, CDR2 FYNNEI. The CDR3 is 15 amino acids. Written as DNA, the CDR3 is TGTGCCAGCAGTGAGGGAGACACCGGCACAGATACGCAGTATTTT. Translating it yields CASSEGDTGTDTQYF. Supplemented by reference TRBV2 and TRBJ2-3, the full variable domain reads EPEVTQTPSHQVTQMGQEVILRCVPISNHLYFYWYRQILGQKVEFLVSFYNNEISEKSEIFDDQFSVERPDGSNFTLKIRSTKLEDSAMYFCASSEGDTGTDTQYFGPGTRLTVL.

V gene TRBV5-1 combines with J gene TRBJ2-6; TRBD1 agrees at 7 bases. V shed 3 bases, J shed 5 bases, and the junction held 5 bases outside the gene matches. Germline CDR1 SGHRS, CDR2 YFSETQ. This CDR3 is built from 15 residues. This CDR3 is CASSSPGQRANVLTF. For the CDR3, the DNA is TGCGCCAGCAGCTCCCCGGGACAGCGGGCCAACGTCCTGACTTTC.